The T cell receptor (beta chain) under discussion was sequenced for a study of T cell repertoires in cytomegalovirus infection. This clonotype was recorded a few times. TCRdb recomputed calls from the reads with MiXCR, one row per CDR3 protein. The table lists about 260,000 distinct CDR3 sequences, roughly 15% of them singletons. The CDR3 has 18 amino acids. V lost 7 bases to trimming and J lost 5 bases; unmatched junction nucleotides: 19. CDR1 and CDR2 from the germline V gene are SNHLY and FYNNEI. J is TRBJ2-7 and V is TRBV2; 11 bases fit TRBD1. This TCR came from a human donor in good health (CMV status not recorded). Some clones in this sample may be carry-over from other donors' samples. Material: PBMCs. The CDR3 nucleotides are TGTGCCAGCACTCCCCGGCTTTCCCCGGACAGGGGGCTGCACGAGCAGTACTTC. Translation gives CASTPRLSPDRGLHEQYF.